This TCR beta chain appears in the sequencing data of a study of cytomegalovirus exposure and HLA in healthy donors (dated by TCRdb to between 2016 and 2019). Describing the broader study: An earlier analysis of fewer than 750 of the donors reported approximately 280 Gb of sequence data and 117 million unique TCR beta sequences obtained from about 179 million T cells. Roughly 300 gigabases of sequencing data and 70 million to 85 million unique TCR sequences were included in an early release covering over 600 HLA-typed donors. The genetic ancestry cluster associated with self-reported Caucasian donors included over 65% of the 398 genotyped donors. The study aimed to test whether signatures of past pathogen exposure could be identified by cataloging public T cell receptors. The study used immunosequencing to profile the T cell repertoires of more than 650 subjects and linked those repertoires to cytomegalovirus serostatus. Besides the first cohort of 666 subjects, a separate validation cohort made up of around 120 different subjects was used. The study combined high-throughput TCR immunosequencing, statistical association of individual TCRs with disease status, and machine learning to predict cytomegalovirus infection status. A later analysis re-analyzed previously published TCR beta repertoires from about 730 donors and added high-resolution HLA genotyping to study TCR occurrence patterns. Rather than drawing on any new phenotypic data, the later analysis identified candidate immune exposures from TCR beta sequences and the way those sequences occurred across donors. In an earlier analysis of 587 of the donors, high-throughput TCR beta sequencing was used to judge whether each TCR beta V gene segment behaved as functional or pseudogenic. Alongside the repertoire data, information on donor age, sex, ethnicity and CMV serostatus was compiled. In a later genetic analysis, genome-wide SNP genotypes for about three fifths of the roughly 670 donors were used, and that subset was treated as a discovery cohort. Every repertoire in the discovery cohort had been generated on one and the same sequencing platform. Both class I and class II loci were covered by HLA typing, at four-digit resolution. The number of donors typed differed by locus, with about 620-630 for A, B, C, DRB1 and DQB1, around 500 for DQA1, approximately 570 for DPA1, and some 450 for DPB1. Because of strong linkage in the cohort, roughly five DR-DQ haplotypes were treated as single units for association and clustering. Across approximately 400 genotyped donors of the cohort, an average of about 240,000 unique TCR beta nucleotide sequences per donor were sequenced, and around 20% of those sequences were non-productive. Paper-wide results and their limitations: A group of highly shared sequence variants was considered likely to be a technical artifact of the sequencing pipeline. Compared with equally common non-associated chains, HLA-associated TCR beta chains in a later analysis were more clonally expanded and had lower generation probabilities. According to a later analysis, TCR association rates differed among HLA loci, with DRB1 alleles showing the most associated TCRs and HLA-C alleles showing the fewest. In a later genetic analysis, fewer N-insertions in productive TCRs were reported among donors in an Asian-associated ancestry cluster than the roughly 670-donor mean. HLA typing was unavailable for some donors at each locus, so association tests used only the typed subset. Correlated functional status among segregating V segments might reflect linkage disequilibrium, but an unknown experimental factor could not be ruled out. A later analysis reported that several top co-occurrence clusters appeared linked to parvovirus B19, influenza, CMV and Epstein-Barr virus. The study listed around 160 TCR beta chains as associated with cytomegalovirus. In a later genetic analysis, a missense DCLRE1C variant was associated with V-gene and J-gene trimming of TCR beta chains, and the association was replicated in an independent cohort. In an earlier analysis of fewer than 750 of the donors, most TCR beta V segments were observed in productive rearrangements about 87% or about 30% of the time, broadly matching IMGT annotations. Most TCR sequences were seen in very few donors, while some public TCRs were found in many individuals. A further reported finding was that TCR beta sequences accurately predicted the HLA-A and HLA-B alleles for most subjects in the first cohort. In a later analysis, most CMV-associated TCR beta chains were found to appear HLA-restricted, with HLA associations seemingly driven largely by CMV exposure. In vitro tests confirmed that three of the cytomegalovirus-associated TCR beta chains recognize cytomegalovirus antigens. The only immune exposure information available for the cohort was CMV serostatus. The earlier analysis of approximately 560 of the donors excluded approximately 17 rarely observed V segments, including chromosome 9 orphons, because counts were too low. According to the authors, the approach could potentially be generalized to other disease states and immunological phenotypes. The presence/absence analyses assumed that sequencing depth was roughly uniform across donors, and that assumption may not be true. When HLA alleles, especially DR and DQ, strongly co-occurred, TCR associations were difficult to assign to individual alleles. Some IMGT-functional V segments, including TRBV6-2 and TRBV6-3, could not be told apart with the 87-base-pair reads, so those segments were excluded. Cytomegalovirus status was reported to be diagnosed by the classifier with high specificity and sensitivity in both the original and validation cohorts. At a false discovery rate of 0.05, a later analysis linked about 16,000 TCR beta sequences to specific HLA alleles. The cohort was sequenced for TCR beta chains only, and without alpha or paired-chain data the features that could be detected were limited.

The germline V gene (reference sequence) provides CDR1 GTSNPN and CDR2 SVGIG. Relative to germline, V is missing 2 bases and J is missing 2 bases, with 0 bases of the junction outside any gene match. CDR3 length: 13 amino acids, cysteine to phenylalanine. Only the CDR3 region is kept as DNA, spanning 39 bases read in frame from base 1. A word on this clone: Its cognate antigen has yet to be identified. No clone much larger than this one lies a single base away; base qualities are absent.

The cohort comprised fewer than 700 healthy bone marrow donors. At the time of sampling, every cohort member was nominally healthy, though immune exposures that went unrecorded were likely present. The donor tested CMV seropositive, placing the donor among the roughly 270 seropositive members of the cohort. A peripheral blood sample was collected from each donor, and TCR beta sequencing was performed on peripheral blood mononuclear cells. Genomic DNA was extracted from the blood cell samples with the Qiagen DNeasy Blood Extraction Kit. Libraries were made using the immunoSEQ multiplex PCR assay. For the multiplex PCR, a mixture combining 60 forward primers for TCR Vbeta segments and 13 reverse primers for TCR Jbeta segments was used. The CDR3 region of rearranged TCR beta genes was amplified from genomic DNA with a multiplex PCR assay. The amplified TCR beta libraries were sequenced on the Illumina HiSeq System as 87-base-pair reads. Processing in the source paper ran as follows. A later analysis tallied 75 million to 85 million unique TCR beta chains across the 550 to 850 repertoires, and about 12 million of those chains were shared by two or more donors. Raw reads were error-corrected and collapsed into unique sequences with a nearest-neighbor algorithm that merged closely related sequences to remove PCR and sequencing errors. V, D and J gene segments were assigned by aligning CDR3 sequences to IMGT reference sequences. For a sequence to be retained, a match of at least six nucleotides was required to both a V gene segment and a J gene segment. A rearrangement counted as productive if the CDR3 had no stop codons and remained in frame with V and J, and every other rearrangement counted as non-productive. Following IMGT convention, CDR3 was defined as the stretch from the second conserved V-encoded cysteine to the conserved J-encoded phenylalanine. The earlier analysis of 587 of the donors excluded sequences that lacked an unambiguous match to a single V gene segment. An earlier analysis of roughly 590 of the donors called V segments functional above 56.7% productive rearrangements and segregating when the between-donor standard deviation exceeded 5%. To diagnose cytomegalovirus status from the catalog of TCR beta chain sequences, a statistical classification framework was built. In a later analysis, V and J genes were assigned by comparing TCR nucleotide sequences against IMGT/GENE-DB human TR gene sequences. Using the TCRdist pipeline, a later analysis assigned CDR3 sequences along with most-parsimonious VDJ recombination scenarios. In a later analysis, each TCR beta chain was defined by its CDR3 amino acid sequence together with its V-gene family, and reads lacking a unique V-gene family were excluded. To address suspected cross-contamination and a sequencing artifact, a later analysis removed roughly 640 highly shared, low-generation-probability nucleotide sequences. In a later analysis, a clonal expansion index was calculated for each public chain from normalized within-repertoire ranks of inferred template counts. In a later analysis, generation probabilities were computed using a VDJ recombination model fitted to out-of-frame rearrangements, and the results were checked against IGoR. In a later analysis, hypergeometric tests were used to score TCR-TCR, TCR-HLA and TCR-CMV co-occurrence, with a repertoire-size bias correction applied to TCR pairs. In a later analysis, false discovery rates were estimated by permuting HLA or CMV assignments 20 times. In a later analysis, co-occurring TCRs were grouped with DBSCAN, and TCRdist sequence similarity was added when clustering was performed within HLA-allele-positive subsets. Repertoires with fewer than 30,000 or more than 120,000 public chains were left out of co-occurrence clustering, as were five repertoires with anomalous nucleotide sharing. The immuneACCESS repertoire file appears here via TCRdb, limited to in-frame rearrangements. These files lack a portion of the clones; in checked studies, under half of the deficit traces to unresolved V genes, and the cause of the others is not known. That table gives V, J and clone size, and the DNA gave D and trimming. The sample profile shows about 120,000 clones; around 75% of them were found once. Jointly, the top ten make up less than 3.5% of the sample.

This clonotype originated in a woman aged 40 to 49 in good health and CMV-seropositive. The chain is made from TRBV30 and TRBJ2-1; 7 of the junction bases match TRBD2. What was sequenced was PBMCs. CDR3 region: CAWSSGTYNEQFF. The nucleotides read TGTGCCTGGAGTAGCGGGACCTACAATGAGCAGTTCTTC.